A selection of T cell receptor beta chains follows, all from one sample in a study of blood T cell repertoires in COVID-19. TCRdb's table, derived via immunoSEQ multiplex PCR, lists solely in-frame clones and lacks some. This sample has roughly 270,000 clones, with 85% found just once. The source material was PBMCs or T cells enriched from blood (not recorded which). All receptors come from a woman in her forties or fifties who had recovered from COVID-19. CDR3s include the opening cysteine and the closing phenylalanine or tryptophan. D genes are given only for firm matches. Clone size is shown for a subset of rows, as once, few, many or a class of expanded clone.

NA TRBJ1-4 NA TRBV11-2 CASSLGSGEAEKLFF TGTGCCAGCAGCCTCGGGTCCGGCGAAGCCGAAAAACTGTTTTTT
TRBD2 TRBJ2-2 NA TRBV11-2 CASSSPSGATGELFF TGTGCCAGCAGCTCTCCTAGCGGGGCTACCGGGGAGCTGTTTTTT
NA TRBJ1-6 NA TRBV18 CASSPRGAINSPLHF TGTGCCAGCTCCCCCCGGGGAGCGATTAATTCACCCCTCCACTTT
NA TRBJ2-1 NA TRBV5-8 CASSVNRNEQFF TGTGCCAGCAGCGTGAACAGGAATGAGCAGTTCTTC
NA TRBJ1-5 NA TRBV6-5 CASRRSVGGYQPQHF TGTGCCAGCAGGAGAAGCGTTGGGGGGTATCAGCCCCAGCATTTT
TRBD2 TRBJ2-1 few TRBV7-3 CASSPTTSGGRREQFF TGTGCCAGCAGCCCAACGACTAGCGGGGGGAGGCGTGAGCAGTTCTTC
NA TRBJ1-2 once TRBV6-1 CASSEGQGPVYGYTF TGTGCCAGCAGTGAAGGTCAGGGGCCGGTCTATGGCTACACCTTC
NA TRBJ1-1 NA TRBV5-6 CASSYRVYTEAFF TGTGCCAGCAGCTACAGGGTTTACACTGAAGCTTTCTTT
NA TRBJ1-6 NA TRBV2 CASPLTGNSPLHF TGTGCCAGCCCCCTAACAGGGAATTCACCCCTCCACTTT
TRBD2 TRBJ2-3 NA TRBV28 CASSSTSGGLYTQYF TGTGCCAGCAGTTCGACTAGCGGGGGGTTGTATACGCAGTATTTT
NA TRBJ1-2 NA TRBV30 CAWSVLSALHANYGYTF TGTGCCTGGAGTGTACTTTCAGCGCTCCATGCTAACTATGGCTACACCTTC
NA TRBJ1-6 few TRBV4-1 CASRRGSNSPLHF TGCGCCAGCAGAAGGGGGAGTAATTCACCCCTCCACTTT
TRBD1 TRBJ1-5 NA TRBV19 CASTVEGGGRRNQPQHF TGTGCCAGTACCGTGGAAGGGGGCGGTCGTAGAAATCAGCCCCAGCATTTT
TRBD1 TRBJ1-4 NA TRBV5-4 CASSMTGTLNEKLFF TGTGCCAGCAGCATGACAGGGACCCTTAATGAAAAACTGTTTTTT
TRBD1 TRBJ2-3 NA TRBV5-1 CASSFTGTGGTDTQYF TGCGCCAGCAGCTTTACCGGGACAGGGGGCACAGATACGCAGTATTTT
TRBD1 TRBJ1-4 NA TRBV30 CAWSSGPGQGTSEKLFF TGTGCCTGGAGTTCAGGGCCCGGACAGGGTACATCTGAAAAACTGTTTTTT
TRBD2 TRBJ2-1 NA TRBV4-2 CASSQDLFSGSSYNEQFF TGTGCCAGCAGCCAAGATTTATTCAGCGGGAGCTCCTACAATGAGCAGTTCTTC
NA TRBJ2-7 NA TRBV29-1 CSVGASLYEQYF TGCAGCGTTGGGGCTTCGCTCTACGAGCAGTACTTC
NA TRBJ1-1 NA TRBV5-8 CASSIGGPTEAFF TGTGCCAGCAGCATCGGAGGGCCGACTGAAGCTTTCTTT
TRBD2 TRBJ2-1 NA TRBV19 CASSIPYQAGGYNNEQFF TGTGCCAGTAGTATTCCCTACCAAGCGGGGGGGTATAACAATGAGCAGTTCTTC
TRBD2 TRBJ2-1 NA TRBV4-1 CASSQETSGHYNEQFF TGCGCCAGCAGCCAAGAAACTAGCGGCCACTACAATGAGCAGTTCTTC
NA TRBJ1-1 NA TRBV7-2 CASSTPRSETEAFF TGTGCCAGCAGCACCCCGCGGTCGGAGACTGAAGCTTTCTTT
NA TRBJ2-7 NA TRBV7-2 CASSPRRGRYEQYF TGTGCCAGCAGCCCCCGGCGGGGTCGGTACGAGCAGTACTTC
TRBD2 TRBJ2-3 NA TRBV28 CASSRLTGTSGGGVADTQYF TGTGCCAGCAGTCGCCTGACCGGGACTAGCGGGGGGGGCGTAGCAGATACGCAGTATTTT
NA TRBJ1-4 NA TRBV7-7 CASSLGIREKLFF TGTGCCAGCAGCTTAGGTATCAGAGAAAAACTGTTTTTT
TRBD1 TRBJ1-4 NA TRBV6-5 CASSYDQGATNEKLFF TGTGCCAGCAGTTACGATCAGGGGGCAACTAATGAAAAACTGTTTTTT
TRBD2 TRBJ2-3 NA TRBV9 CASSVASGGKDTQYF TGTGCCAGCAGCGTAGCTAGCGGGGGGAAAGATACGCAGTATTTT
NA TRBJ1-1 NA TRBV5-1 CASSLPYSSEAFF TGCGCCAGCAGCTTGCCGTATAGCTCTGAAGCTTTCTTT
NA TRBJ2-2 once TRBV5-1 CASSASVPNTGELFF TGCGCCAGCAGCGCTTCGGTCCCGAACACCGGGGAGCTGTTTTTT
TRBD2 TRBJ2-7 NA TRBV6-5 CASSYGTSGSYEQYF TGTGCCAGCAGTTACGGGACTAGCGGCTCCTACGAGCAGTACTTC
NA TRBJ2-7 NA TRBV6-5 CASSYSGSGYEQYF TGTGCCAGCAGTTACTCTGGTTCCGGCTACGAGCAGTACTTC
TRBD1 TRBJ1-1 NA TRBV2 CASSEGTGGAFF TGTGCCAGCAGTGAAGGGACAGGGGGAGCTTTCTTT
NA TRBJ1-2 NA TRBV4-1 CASSLYPGTPSRMDTF TGCGCCAGCAGCCTCTACCCCGGGACACCCTCCCGAATGGACACCTTC
TRBD2 TRBJ2-7 few TRBV4-1 CASSHGAGGSYEQYF TGCGCCAGCAGCCACGGAGCGGGGGGCTCCTACGAGCAGTACTTC
TRBD2 TRBJ2-2 NA TRBV2 CASKRTSGNTGELFF TGTGCCAGCAAGAGGACTAGCGGGAACACCGGGGAGCTGTTTTTT
TRBD2 TRBJ2-1 NA TRBV3-1/TRBV3-2 CASSLTGTSGYNEQFF TGTGCCAGCAGCCTAACCGGGACTAGCGGTTACAATGAGCAGTTCTTC
TRBD1 TRBJ1-5 once TRBV7-2 CASSQGQGKRPQHF TGTGCCAGCAGCCAGGGACAGGGGAAAAGGCCCCAGCATTTT
NA TRBJ2-1 NA TRBV2 CASTLTGARTNEQFF TGTGCCAGCACCCTAACGGGAGCCCGCACAAATGAGCAGTTCTTC
NA TRBJ1-5 NA TRBV24-1 CATIRGKFDSNQPQHF TGTGCCACCATAAGAGGGAAATTCGATAGCAATCAGCCCCAGCATTTT
NA TRBJ2-1 NA TRBV7-9 CASLDSGIDNEQFF TGTGCCAGCTTAGATTCGGGTATCGACAATGAGCAGTTCTTC
TRBD1 TRBJ1-5 NA TRBV5-6 CASSGQGYQPQHF TGTGCCAGCAGCGGACAGGGATATCAGCCCCAGCATTTT
NA TRBJ2-7 NA TRBV7-9 CASSYLGWGPDYEQYF TGTGCCAGCAGCTACCTTGGGTGGGGGCCTGACTACGAGCAGTACTTC
NA TRBJ1-2 NA TRBV25-1 CASSEYVSDYGYTF TGTGCCAGCAGTGAATATGTGTCCGACTATGGCTACACCTTC
NA TRBJ2-7 NA TRBV7-3 CASSFEYGAPYEQYF TGTGCCAGCAGCTTTGAGTATGGGGCTCCCTACGAGCAGTACTTC
TRBD1 TRBJ1-1 NA TRBV7-6 CASSLAGQGATTEAFF TGTGCCAGCAGCTTAGCGGGTCAGGGGGCAACCACTGAAGCTTTCTTT
NA TRBJ1-5 NA TRBV6-2/TRBV6-3 CASSERGQPQHF TGTGCCAGCAGTGAGAGAGGTCAGCCCCAGCATTTT
TRBD2 TRBJ2-1 NA TRBV14 CASSQAGGARNEQFF TGTGCCAGCAGCCAAGCCGGGGGGGCGAGGAATGAGCAGTTCTTC
TRBD1 TRBJ1-4 NA TRBV28 CASSRQGGLNEKLFF TGTGCCAGCAGTCGACAGGGGGGCTTAAATGAAAAACTGTTTTTT
TRBD2 TRBJ2-3 once TRBV5-8 CASSFGLATDTQYF TGTGCCAGCAGCTTCGGACTAGCCACAGATACGCAGTATTTT
TRBD1 TRBJ2-7 NA TRBV18 CASSPPGQNSYEQYF TGTGCCAGCTCACCACCGGGACAGAACTCCTACGAGCAGTACTTC
TRBD1 TRBJ1-2 NA TRBV28 CASSLAKTGYYGYTF TGTGCCAGCAGTTTAGCCAAGACAGGGTACTATGGCTACACCTTC
NA TRBJ2-6 NA TRBV4-3 CASSQDPVRDTYSGANVLTF TGCGCCAGCAGCCAAGACCCGGTACGGGACACATACTCTGGGGCCAACGTCCTGACTTTC
NA TRBJ2-3 NA TRBV10-1 CASSEGTGGLPTDTQYF TGCGCCAGCAGTGAAGGAACGGGGGGCCTTCCCACAGATACGCAGTATTTT
TRBD1 TRBJ1-1 NA TRBV19 CASTQTGISDTEAFF TGTGCCAGTACCCAGACAGGGATCTCTGACACTGAAGCTTTCTTT
TRBD1 TRBJ1-1 NA TRBV6-2/TRBV6-3 CASSLGNRGSEAFF TGTGCCAGCAGCCTGGGTAACAGGGGCTCTGAAGCTTTCTTT